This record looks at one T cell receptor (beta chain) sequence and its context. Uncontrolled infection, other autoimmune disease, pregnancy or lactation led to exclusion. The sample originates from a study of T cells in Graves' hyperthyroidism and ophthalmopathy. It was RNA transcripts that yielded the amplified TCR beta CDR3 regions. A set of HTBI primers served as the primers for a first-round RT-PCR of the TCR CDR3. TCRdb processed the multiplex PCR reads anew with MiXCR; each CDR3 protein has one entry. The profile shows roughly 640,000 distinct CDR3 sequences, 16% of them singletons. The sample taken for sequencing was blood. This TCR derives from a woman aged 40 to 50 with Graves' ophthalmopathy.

CDR3: CASSLLAGRNIQYF. CDR3 coding DNA: TGTGCCAGCAGTTTATTAGCGGGGAGAAACATTCAGTACTTC. V is TRBV28 and J is TRBJ2-4; 8 bases fit TRBD2. V shed 1 base and J 6 bases; nucleotides not matched to a gene: 2. CDR1 is MDHEN, CDR2 SYDVKM, per germline. This CDR3 has 14 amino acids.